The 22 T cell receptor beta chains below come from one sample, sequenced in a study of radiation and T cells in renal cell carcinoma. The time point is: blood 4 weeks post-SBRT, at nephrectomy. Treatment of the sample: 15 Gy SBRT to primary tumor, nephrectomy 4 weeks later. The table came from immunoSEQ multiplex PCR; TCRdb's copy has only in-frame clones and leaves some out. The sample carries just under 150,000 clones, 70% to 90% recorded once. Material: blood, obtained from a patient whose treatment included radiotherapy and nephrectomy. These receptors came from a woman aged 50 to 60 with renal cell carcinoma.

The chain uses TRBV5-1 and TRBJ1-2; 10 bases fit TRBD1. V trimming: 3 bases; J trimming: 7 bases; junction bases outside the gene matches: 15. Germline V gene sequence: CDR1 SGHRS, CDR2 YFSETQ. CDR3 length: 17 amino acids. CDR3 loop: CASSSSGTGVPPGGYTF. The DNA of the CDR3 is TGCGCCAGCAGCTCCTCCGGGACAGGGGTCCCCCCCGGTGGCTACACCTTC.

The chain employs TRBV5-8 and TRBJ1-4; 7 positions agree with TRBD1. J was trimmed by 8 bases and V by 4 bases; bases with no gene match: 11. Germline lookup yields CDR1 SGHTS and CDR2 YDEGEE. The CDR3 spans 15 residues. CDR3 nucleotide sequence: TGTGCCAGCAGCGGACCCGACAGGGTCGGCGAAAAACTGTTTTTT. Translating it yields CASSGPDRVGEKLFF.

There are a few counts of this clone. The V gene is TRBV11-2, the J gene TRBJ2-7; 9 positions match TRBD1. This CDR3 is 13 amino acids long. Germline CDR1 and CDR2: SGHAT and FQNNGV. The J segment lost 5 bases and the V segment lost 6 bases, leaving 5 bases of the junction unmatched. Here the CDR3 reads CASRRTGENEQYF. The CDR3 DNA reads as TGTGCCAGCAGAAGGACAGGGGAGAACGAGCAGTACTTC.

The chain is built from TRBV5-1 and TRBJ2-1; 10 bases align to TRBD2. The CDR3 spans 16 residues. V dropped 1 base and J dropped 0; count of bases not matched to a gene: 1. The germline V gene has CDR1 SGHRS and CDR2 YFSETQ. The CDR3 DNA follows: TGCGCCAGCAGCTTGACTAGCGGGATCTCCTACAATGAGCAGTTCTTC. It specifies CASSLTSGISYNEQFF.

This chain joins TRBV9 and TRBJ1-6; D is unclear. Germline-derived CDR1 and CDR2 are SGDLS and YYNGEE. The V gene lost 1 base and the J gene lost 9 bases, with 5 bases spanning the gap. This CDR3 is 12 amino acids long. CDR3 sequence reads: CASSVTGSPLHF. The CDR3 coding sequence is TGTGCCAGCAGCGTAACTGGTTCACCCCTCCACTTT.

This sequence joins TRBV6-1 and TRBJ1-4; D perhaps matches TRBD1 (5 bases). V was clipped by 6 bases and J by 7 bases, with 18 bases between them. The CDR3 covers 15 residues. Germline CDR1 MNHNS, CDR2 SASEGT. In nucleotides, the CDR3 is TGTGCCAGCAGCGATTACAGGTCCTTGGGTGAAAAACTGTTTTTT. It encodes CASSDYRSLGEKLFF.

V and J are TRBV5-4 and TRBJ2-5; D possibly matches TRBD1 or TRBD2 (5 bases each). Trimming removed 4 bases from V and 5 bases from J, with 15 bases in between. CDR3 length: 14 amino acids. Per the germline V gene, CDR1 is SGHNT and CDR2 is YYREEE (reference sequence). The CDR3, as DNA: TGTGCCAGCAGCCCACGCGGAGAGGGGGAGACCCAGTACTTC. This encodes CASSPRGEGETQYF.

This clone was observed a handful of times. J is TRBJ1-2 and V is TRBV4-3; no reliable D call. V gave up 0 bases and J gave up 4 bases, with 12 bases separating them. This CDR3 comprises 15 residues. Germline V lookup: CDR1 LGHNA, CDR2 YSLEER. The CDR3 DNA reads TGCGCCAGCAGCCAAGATTATGGCAGAGCCTATGGCTACACCTTC. It is translated as CASSQDYGRAYGYTF.

The chain couples TRBV18 to TRBJ1-1; D remains unclear. The germline V and J ends were trimmed by 3 bases and 5 bases, with 16 bases remaining between them. The V gene's germline CDR1 is KGHSH and CDR2 LQKENI. The CDR3 length is 15 residues. CDR3 sequence reads: CASSPIRAQETEAFF. DNA of the CDR3: TGTGCCAGCTCACCGATCCGAGCCCAAGAGACTGAAGCTTTCTTT.

The chain recombines TRBV25-1 with TRBJ1-1; TRBD1 agrees at 7 bases. Trimming at V came to 7 bases and at J to 5 bases, leaving 10 bases not matched to a gene. The CDR3 loop spans 14 amino acids. In germline, CDR1 is MGHDK, CDR2 SYGVNS. CDR3: CASTGTAGGTEAFF. The CDR3 DNA reads TGTGCCAGCACTGGGACAGCGGGGGGGACTGAAGCTTTCTTT.

The V and J genes are TRBV7-2 and TRBJ2-7; a possible D gene is TRBD2 (6 bases). Germline loops: CDR1 SGHTA, CDR2 FQGNSA. The CDR3 has 13 amino acids. V lost 5 bases and J lost 6, with 14 bases in between. The CDR3 loop reads CASSQGGRSEQYF. The CDR3, as DNA: TGTGCCAGCAGCCAAGGAGGGAGGTCCGAGCAGTACTTC. Using reference TRBV7-2 and TRBJ2-7 for the parts outside the CDR3, the full variable domain is GAGVSQSPSNKVTEKGKDVELRCDPISGHTALYWYRQSLGQGLEFLIYFQGNSAPDKSGLPSDRFSAERTGGSVSTLTIQRTQQEDSAVYLCASSQGGRSEQYFGPGTRLTVT.

The chain is built from TRBV5-1 and TRBJ1-1, with 9 bases that match TRBD1. Germline CDR1 is SGHRS and CDR2 is YFSETQ. V was pared by 1 base and J by 5 bases, with 3 bases of the junction left unmatched. The CDR3 is made up of 14 amino acids. The CDR3: CASSLTGGYTEAFF. The CDR3 nucleotides are TGCGCCAGCAGCTTGACAGGGGGCTATACTGAAGCTTTCTTT.

The chain has TRBV7-2 and TRBJ2-1; TRBD2 might be the D (6 bases). V dropped 1 base and J dropped 7 bases, with 8 bases sitting between them. The germline CDR1 and CDR2 sequences are SGHTA and FQGNSA. The CDR3 contains 13 residues. DNA for the CDR3: TGTGCCAGCAGCTTAGAGCTAGCGAATGAGCAGTTCTTC. It codes for CASSLELANEQFF.

Only one count was recorded for this clone. The chain carries TRBV7-3 and TRBJ1-4; D is ambiguous. Germline V lookup: CDR1 SGHTA, CDR2 FQGTGA. V dropped 0 bases and J dropped 0 bases, with 5 bases sitting between them. This CDR3 contains 15 residues. DNA of the CDR3: TGTGCCAGCAGCTTAACCGGAACAACTAATGAAAAACTGTTTTTT. Translating it yields CASSLTGTTNEKLFF.

CDR3 sequence (DNA): TGTGCCAGCAGCTTGGGAGGGACAGAAGAGACCCAGTACTTC. Protein sequence: CASSLGGTEETQYF. The chain couples TRBV5-4 to TRBJ2-5; TRBD1 aligns across 7 bases. J gave up 3 bases and V 0 bases, and 2 bases lay outside the gene matches. The CDR3 has 14 residues. The germline gives CDR1 SGHNT, CDR2 YYREEE (reference sequence).

The chain has TRBV4-3 and TRBJ1-5; 7 bases map to TRBD1. This CDR3 is built from 14 residues. Germline V lookup: CDR1 LGHNA, CDR2 YSLEER. J gave up 8 bases and V 2 bases, and 6 bases lay outside the gene matches. CDR3 region: CASSQSRGVEPQHF. CDR3 in DNA: TGCGCCAGCAGCCAATCCAGGGGGGTCGAGCCCCAGCATTTT.

The sample holds a few counts of this clone. The chain combines TRBV7-4 with TRBJ1-2; D unresolved. There are 12 residues in the CDR3. Germline V gene sequence: CDR1 SGHVT, CDR2 SQSDAQ. Trimming removed 6 bases from V and 4 bases from J, with 9 bases in between. CDR3 sequence (DNA): TGTGCCAGCAGTAGTGCCTTCTATGGCTACACCTTC. Protein: CASSSAFYGYTF.

The chain links TRBV5-8 to TRBJ2-7; weak D call: TRBD1 (6 bases). V lost 4 bases, J lost 4 bases, and 12 bases lay in between. Germline CDR1 reads SGHTS; CDR2 reads YDEGEE. The CDR3 is made up of 13 amino acids. The CDR3 sequence: CASSRGQKYEQYF. The DNA of the CDR3 is TGTGCCAGCAGCCGTGGACAGAAATACGAGCAGTACTTC.

This chain joins TRBV28 and TRBJ2-7, with 10 bases matching TRBD2. The J segment lost 6 bases and the V segment lost 7 bases, leaving 6 bases of the junction unmatched. Germline V gene lookup returns CDR1 MDHEN and CDR2 SYDVKM. The length of the CDR3 is 13 residues. CDR3 DNA sequence: TGTGCCAGCACCCCGGGACTAGCGAGCGAGCAGTACTTC. This encodes CASTPGLASEQYF.

In DNA, the CDR3 is TGTGCCAGCAGTTCTCCGGGGGGCGTGGACACTGAAGCTTTCTTT. This encodes CASSSPGGVDTEAFF. This chain joins TRBV28 and TRBJ1-1, with a possible D match to TRBD1 (6 bases). Germline-derived CDR1 and CDR2 are MDHEN and SYDVKM. Trimming took off 4 bases at V and 3 bases at J, with 15 bases between the two ends. The CDR3 is 15 residues long.

The V gene is TRBV6-5, the J gene TRBJ2-7; a possible D gene is TRBD1 (6 bases). Germline V gene sequence: CDR1 MNHEY, CDR2 SVGAGI. V lost 2 bases and J 0 bases, leaving 8 bases between the germline ends. This CDR3 has 14 residues. The CDR3 region has the DNA TGTGCCAGCAGTTACGAGGACAGCTCCTACGAGCAGTACTTC. This translates into CASSYEDSSYEQYF.

This clone was counted once. The chain recombines TRBV12-5 with TRBJ1-2; possibly TRBD1 for D (5 bases). The germline V and J ends were trimmed by 6 bases and 8 bases, with 16 bases remaining between them. The CDR3 runs 13 residues. CDR1 is LGHNT, CDR2 FRNRAP, per germline. The CDR3 DNA sequence: TGTGCTAGTGGGTCCGGGGCCGGGAAAGGCTACACCTTC. It specifies CASGSGAGKGYTF.